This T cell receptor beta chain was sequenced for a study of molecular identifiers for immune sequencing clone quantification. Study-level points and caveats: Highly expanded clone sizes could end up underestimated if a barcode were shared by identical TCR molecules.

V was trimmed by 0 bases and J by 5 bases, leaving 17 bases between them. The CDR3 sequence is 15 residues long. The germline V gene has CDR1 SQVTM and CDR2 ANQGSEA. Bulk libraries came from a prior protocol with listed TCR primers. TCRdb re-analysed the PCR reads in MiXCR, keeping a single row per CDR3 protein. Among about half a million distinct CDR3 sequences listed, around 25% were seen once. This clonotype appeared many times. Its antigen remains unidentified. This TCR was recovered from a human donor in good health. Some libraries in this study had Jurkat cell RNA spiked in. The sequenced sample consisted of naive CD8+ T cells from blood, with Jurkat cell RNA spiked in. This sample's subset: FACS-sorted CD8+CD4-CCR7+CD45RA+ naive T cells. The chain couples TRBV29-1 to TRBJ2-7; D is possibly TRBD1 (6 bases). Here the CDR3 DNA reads TGCAGCGTTGAAGATCACCTAGGGGGTCGCGACGAGCAGTACTTC. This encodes CSVEDHLGGRDEQYF.